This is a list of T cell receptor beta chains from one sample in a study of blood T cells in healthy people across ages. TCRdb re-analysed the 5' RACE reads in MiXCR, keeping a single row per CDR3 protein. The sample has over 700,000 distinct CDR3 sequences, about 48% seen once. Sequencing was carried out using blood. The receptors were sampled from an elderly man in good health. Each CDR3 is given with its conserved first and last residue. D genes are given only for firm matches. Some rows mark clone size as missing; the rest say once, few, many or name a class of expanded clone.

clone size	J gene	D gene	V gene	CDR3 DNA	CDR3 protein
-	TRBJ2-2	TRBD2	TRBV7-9	TGTGCCAGCAGCGCCTTAATGAGCGGGGCGAACACCGGGGAGCTGTTTTTT	CASSALMSGANTGELFF
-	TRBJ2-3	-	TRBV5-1	TGCGCCAGCAGCTCTGGTCCCCCCACAGATACGCAGTATTTT	CASSSGPPTDTQYF
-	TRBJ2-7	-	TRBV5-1	TGCGCCAGCAGCTTGGGATGGACTACTATAGAGCAGTACTTC	CASSLGWTTIEQYF
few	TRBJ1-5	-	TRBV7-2	TGTGCCAGCAGCCCGGGACGGAGCAATCAGCCCCAGCATTTT	CASSPGRSNQPQHF
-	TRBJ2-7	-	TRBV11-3	TGTGCCAGCAGCTTAGGGGGGGCCAAAGGCGAGCAGTACTTC	CASSLGGAKGEQYF
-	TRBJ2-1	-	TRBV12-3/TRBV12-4	TGTGCCAGCAGTTTGGAGGGGCCGGGACATGGGTACAATGAGCAGTTCTTC	CASSLEGPGHGYNEQFF
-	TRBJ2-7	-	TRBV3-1	TGTGCCAGCAGCCAAGGGGGGGGGGCAAGCTACGAGCAGTACTTC	CASSQGGGASYEQYF
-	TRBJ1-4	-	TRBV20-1	TGCAGTGCCTACAGACGGGGTAATGAAAAACTGTTTTTT	CSAYRRGNEKLFF
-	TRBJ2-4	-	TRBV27	TGTGCCAGCAGTTTCTCGGCCAGAAGTACCTCCTACAATGAGCAGTACTTC	CASSFSARSTSYNEQYF
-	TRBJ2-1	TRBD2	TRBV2	TGTGCCAGCAGCCCACTAGCGGGAGGGCATGAGCAGTTCTTC	CASSPLAGGHEQFF
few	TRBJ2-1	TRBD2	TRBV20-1	TGCAGTGCTAGAATATTCCTCCTAGCGGGAGGGTCAAATGAGCAGTTCTTC	CSARIFLLAGGSNEQFF
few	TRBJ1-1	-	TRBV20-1	TGCAGTGCTTCACAGGGAAACACTGAAGCTTTCTTT	CSASQGNTEAFF
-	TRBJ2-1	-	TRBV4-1	TGCGCCAGCAGCCCAGGAAACCGTGGCTCCTACAATGAGCAGTTCTTC	CASSPGNRGSYNEQFF
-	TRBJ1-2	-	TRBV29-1	TGCAGCGTTCGGGTGTCGGGCTACACCTTC	CSVRVSGYTF
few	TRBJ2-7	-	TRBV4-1	TGCGCCAGCAGACCTTCACCGGGACAAAAGGTCTCCGAGCAGTACTTC	CASRPSPGQKVSEQYF
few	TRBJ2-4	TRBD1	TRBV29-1	TGCAGCGTTGCCACAGGGGGCGCAGCCAAAAACATTCAGTACTTC	CSVATGGAAKNIQYF
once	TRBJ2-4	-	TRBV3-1	TGTGCCAGCAGCCAAGGGCAAGCCACGTTAAATAGGCTGTACTTC	CASSQGQATLNRLYF
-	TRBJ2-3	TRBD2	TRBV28	TGTGCCAGCAGTTTACATGGGCTTGCGGGAGGAGTTAATACGCAGTATTTT	CASSLHGLAGGVNTQYF
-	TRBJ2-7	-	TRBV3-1	TGTGCCAGCAGCAGTTCAGGGTTCTCCTACGAGCAGTACTTC	CASSSSGFSYEQYF
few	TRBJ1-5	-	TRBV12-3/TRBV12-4	TGTGCCAGCAGGAACAATGGGCGGGCTCAGCCCCAGCATTTT	CASRNNGRAQPQHF
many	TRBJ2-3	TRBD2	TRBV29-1	TGCAGCGTTGAAGATTCAGCTAGCGGGAGGTATCGCACAGATACGCAGTATTTT	CSVEDSASGRYRTDTQYF
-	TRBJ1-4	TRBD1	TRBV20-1	TGCAGTGCTAGTTCAGGGGGACCTAATGAAAAACTGTTTTTT	CSASSGGPNEKLFF
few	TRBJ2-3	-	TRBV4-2	TGTGCCAGCAGTCAAGGCGAAGGGCGGGATACGCAGTATTTT	CASSQGEGRDTQYF
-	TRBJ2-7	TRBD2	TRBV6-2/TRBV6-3	TGTGCCAGCAGTTCCTCTCCTGGACTAGCGGCGTACGAGCAGTACTTC	CASSSSPGLAAYEQYF
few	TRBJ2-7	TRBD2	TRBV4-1	TGCGCCAGCAGCCAACAAGATCCGGGACTAGCGGGAGGATCCTACGAGCAGTACTTC	CASSQQDPGLAGGSYEQYF
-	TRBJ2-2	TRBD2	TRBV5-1	TGCGCCAGCAGCTTGGTGCAGCGGGATCTCACCGGGGAGCTGTTTTTT	CASSLVQRDLTGELFF
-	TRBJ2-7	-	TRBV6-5	TGTGCCAGCAGTTACTCTCGGCTAGCAAGTTCCTACGAGCAGTACTTC	CASSYSRLASSYEQYF
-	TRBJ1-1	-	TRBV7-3	TGTGCCAGCAGCCCCCGCGGAGGTCTAGGTATGAACACTGAAGCTTTCTTT	CASSPRGGLGMNTEAFF
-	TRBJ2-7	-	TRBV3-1	TGTGCCAGCAGCCAAGGTACACAGGGTCACTACGAGCAGTACTTC	CASSQGTQGHYEQYF
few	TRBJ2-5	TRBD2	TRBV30	TGTGCCTGGAGTGCCCCGGGACTACTAGAGACCCAGTACTTC	CAWSAPGLLETQYF
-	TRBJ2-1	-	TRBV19	TGTGCCAGTAGTATCGGGAGCGGGTACAATGAGCAGTTCTTC	CASSIGSGYNEQFF